This T cell receptor beta chain appears in the sequencing data of a study of cytomegalovirus exposure and HLA in healthy donors. The PCR contained 60 Vbeta and 13 Jbeta primers. Using immunoSEQ multiplex PCR, the repertoire was profiled, and TCRdb retains in-frame clones only, with some absent. The table shows around 150,000 clones, with roughly 88% occurring only once. Study conclusions and caveats: According to a later analysis, donors in an Asian-associated ancestry cluster reportedly had fewer N-insertions than the approximately 620-donor mean. When presence/absence was analysed, sequencing depth was taken to be roughly uniform across donors.

In the case of this clone: No antigen is known for it.

The specimen sequenced was PBMCs. The clonotype originates from a middle-aged woman in good health and CMV-seronegative.

For the CDR3, the DNA is TGTGCCAGCACCCTGCAAGAGACCCAGTACTTC. Protein product: CASTLQETQYF. This rearrangement joins TRBV6-6 to TRBJ2-5; D gene uncertain. This CDR3 has 11 amino acids. With 7 bases removed from V and 2 bases from J, the gap between germline ends came to 5 bases. From germline, CDR1 is MNHNY and CDR2 SVGAGI (reference sequence).